This TCR beta chain was recorded in a study of human T cells and chemical hapten exposure (dated by TCRdb to the early 2020s). Notes on the research overall: The libraries were sequenced as a pool, and the TCR yield per sample differed mostly because of small variations in library volumes within the pool. The study tracked peripheral blood TCR repertoire changes in vivo during primary and secondary sensitization to the hapten diphenylcyclopropenone (DPC) in alopecia patients. For every blood RNA sample, sequencing covered both the TCR alpha and TCR beta chains.

This clonotype was detected many times. Its cognate antigen has yet to be identified. Base quality data are lacking; no much larger clone is found one base away. Total RNA was isolated from unfractionated whole blood collected in Tempus Blood RNA tubes. Four or five healthy volunteers acted as controls for TCR sequencing and had blood drawn at day 0, 2 weeks and 6 weeks. CDR1 and CDR2, looked up from the germline V gene, are SGHVS and FQNEAQ. V is pared back by 1 base and J by 6 bases, with 16 bases lying between the germline termini. The CDR3 sequence holds 17 residues, the cysteine and phenylalanine included. Solely the CDR3 DNA is kept, with 51 bases framed from the first base. The library was made by 5' RACE. TCRdb records Illumina MiSeq as the sequencer. Library preparation attached unique molecular identifiers to individual cDNA molecules for quantitative, reproducible TCR counting. The authors' analysis ran thus. A median of roughly 98,000 TCRs per sample was observed, with a range of about 23,224 to 750,000. V, J and CDR3 annotation of the TCR reads was performed with the Decombinator software suite. For the PS versus PT1 abundance plots, all samples were subsampled to the same number of TCRs (28,000). TCRs were defined as expanded if absent before sensitization and observed at least eight times at the 2-week time point. TCRdb's own reprocessing of the public reads used fastp at Q25 and MiXCR and kept productive beta chains. Rows are unified per CDR3 protein, each entry keeping the most common DNA and genes. The V and J calls come from TCRdb's annotation, not from the publication. The sample includes roughly 81,000 distinct CDR3 sequences, with approximately 7.7% observed a single time. The ten largest make up about 2.1% of the sample.

Study-level results and caveats: The number of TCRs above 1 in 1000 frequency did not change with DPC sensitization; there was no evidence of global repertoire structure alterations. After repeated subsampling, the strength of the expansion versus patch-test correlation and the threshold at which it became significant changed.

This clonotype originated in a male donor in good health. The rearranged segments are TRBV7-8 and TRBJ1-6; a tentative D call is TRBD1 (6 bases match). The CDR3 sequence is CASSLGSLQGTNSPLHF. The DNA reads as follows: TGTGCCAGCAGCTTAGGGTCCCTACAGGGAACTAATTCACCCCTCCACTTT. With the portions outside the CDR3 filled from the reference TRBV7-8 and TRBJ1-6 genes, the complete variable region becomes GAGVSQSPRYKVAKRGQDVALRCDPISGHVSLFWYQQALGQGPEFLTYFQNEAQLDKSGLPSDRFFAERPEGSVSTLKIQRTQQEDSAVYLCASSLGSLQGTNSPLHFGNGTRLTVT.